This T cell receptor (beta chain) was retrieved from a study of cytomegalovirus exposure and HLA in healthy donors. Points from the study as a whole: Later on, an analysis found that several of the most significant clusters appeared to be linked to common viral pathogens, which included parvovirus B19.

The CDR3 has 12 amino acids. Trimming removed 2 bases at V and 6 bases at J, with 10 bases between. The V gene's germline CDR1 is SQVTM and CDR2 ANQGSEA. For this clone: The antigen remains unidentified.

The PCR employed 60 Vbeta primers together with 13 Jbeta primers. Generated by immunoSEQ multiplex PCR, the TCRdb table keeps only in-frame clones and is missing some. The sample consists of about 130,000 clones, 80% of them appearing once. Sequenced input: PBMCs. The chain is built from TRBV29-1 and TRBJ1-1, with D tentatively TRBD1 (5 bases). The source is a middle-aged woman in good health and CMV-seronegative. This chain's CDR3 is CSVEPGGAEAFF. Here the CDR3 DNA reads TGCAGCGTTGAACCCGGGGGTGCTGAAGCTTTCTTT.